This record covers a single T cell receptor (beta chain). Antigen: not known. This table comes from immunoSEQ multiplex PCR, and its TCRdb copy is limited to in-frame clones, with some not included. There are a few thousand clones in the sample; 65% to 75% occur only once, and less than 35% lies in the top ten. The data were taken from a study of STAT3 mutations in large granular lymphocyte leukemia. This CDR3 region has 13 residues. The V and J ends lost 6 bases and 4 bases, in that order; junction bases with no gene match: 6. Germline V gives CDR1 GTSNPN, CDR2 SVGIG (reference sequence). Study outcomes and limitations: Clonal expansion was inferred from samples taken at other timepoints. In T-cell large granular lymphocyte leukemia, about half of patients showed multiple immunodominant subclonotypes. In about 30% of the 18 patients, new TCR clonotypes emerged after therapy.

The chain recombines TRBV30 with TRBJ1-1, with 9 bases aligning to TRBD1. The sequencing input was peripheral blood mononuclear cells. The TCR comes from a man aged 60 to 75 with T-cell large granular lymphocyte leukemia. Some clones in this sample may be carry-over from other donors' samples. DNA for the CDR3: TGTGCCTGCGGACAGGGGAAAGGCACTGAAGCTTTCTTT. It yields the protein CACGQGKGTEAFF.